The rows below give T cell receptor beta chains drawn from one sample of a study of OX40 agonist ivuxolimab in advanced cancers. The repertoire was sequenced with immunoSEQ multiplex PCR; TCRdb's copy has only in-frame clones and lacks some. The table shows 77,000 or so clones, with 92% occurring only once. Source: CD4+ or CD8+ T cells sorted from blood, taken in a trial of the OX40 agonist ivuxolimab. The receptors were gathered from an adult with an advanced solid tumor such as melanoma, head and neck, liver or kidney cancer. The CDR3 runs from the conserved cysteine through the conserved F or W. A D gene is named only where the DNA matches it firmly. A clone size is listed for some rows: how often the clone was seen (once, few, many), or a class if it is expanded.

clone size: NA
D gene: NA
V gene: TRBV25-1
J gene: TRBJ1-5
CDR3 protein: CASSGGGWPQHF
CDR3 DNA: TGTGCCAGCAGTGGGGGGGGATGGCCCCAGCATTTT

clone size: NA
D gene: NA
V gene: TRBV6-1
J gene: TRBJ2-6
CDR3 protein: CASSEWHRSGANVLTF
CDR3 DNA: TGTGCCAGCAGTGAATGGCACCGCTCTGGGGCCAACGTCCTGACTTTC

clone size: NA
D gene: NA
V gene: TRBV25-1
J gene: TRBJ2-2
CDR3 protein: CASSDPAWELFF
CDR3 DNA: TGTGCCAGCAGTGATCCAGCTTGGGAGCTGTTTTTT

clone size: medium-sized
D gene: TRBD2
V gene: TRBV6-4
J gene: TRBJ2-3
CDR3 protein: CASSDSSGGTDTQYF
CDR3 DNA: TGTGCCAGCAGTGACTCTAGCGGGGGGACAGATACGCAGTATTTT

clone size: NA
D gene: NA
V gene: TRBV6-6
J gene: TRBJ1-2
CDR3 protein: CASSLTGANYGYTF
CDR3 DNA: TGTGCCAGCAGCTTGACAGGAGCTAACTATGGCTACACCTTC

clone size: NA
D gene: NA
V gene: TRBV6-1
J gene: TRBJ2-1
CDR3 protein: CASSESPYNEQFF
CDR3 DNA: TGTGCCAGCAGTGAAAGTCCCTACAATGAGCAGTTCTTC

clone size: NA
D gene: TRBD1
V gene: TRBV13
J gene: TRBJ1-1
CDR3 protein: CASRTGFEGTEAFF
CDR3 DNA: TGTGCCAGCAGGACAGGGTTTGAGGGCACTGAAGCTTTCTTT

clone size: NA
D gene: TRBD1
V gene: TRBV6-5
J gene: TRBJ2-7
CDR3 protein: CASSPGTESYEQYF
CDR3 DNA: TGTGCCAGCAGCCCCGGGACAGAATCCTACGAGCAGTACTTC

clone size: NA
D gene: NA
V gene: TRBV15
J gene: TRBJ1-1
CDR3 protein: CATSRDLTGVNTEAFF
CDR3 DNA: TGTGCCACCAGCAGAGATCTGACGGGGGTGAACACTGAAGCTTTCTTT

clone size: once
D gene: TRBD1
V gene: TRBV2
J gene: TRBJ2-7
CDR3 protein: CASSDRAGQAYEQYF
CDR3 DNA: TGTGCCAGCAGTGATAGGGCCGGACAGGCCTACGAGCAGTACTTC

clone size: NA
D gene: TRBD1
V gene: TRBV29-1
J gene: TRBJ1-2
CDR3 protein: CSADDRGHYGYTF
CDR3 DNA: TGCAGCGCGGATGACAGGGGGCACTATGGCTACACCTTC

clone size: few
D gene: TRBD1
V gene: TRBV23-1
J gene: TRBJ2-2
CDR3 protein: CASRGQGPDTGELFF
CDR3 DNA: TGCGCCAGCAGAGGACAGGGCCCGGACACCGGGGAGCTGTTTTTT

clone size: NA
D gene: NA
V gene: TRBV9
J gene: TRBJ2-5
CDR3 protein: CASSPGNREAQYF
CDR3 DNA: TGTGCCAGCAGCCCCGGGAACAGGGAGGCCCAGTACTTC

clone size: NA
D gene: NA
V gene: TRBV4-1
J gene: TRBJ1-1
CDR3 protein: CASSPGRGASEAFF
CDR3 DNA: TGCGCCAGCAGCCCGGGACGCGGGGCGAGTGAAGCTTTCTTT

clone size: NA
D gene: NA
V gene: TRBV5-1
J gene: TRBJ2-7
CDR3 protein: CASSLTGTSSYEQYF
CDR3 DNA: TGCGCCAGCAGCTTGACCGGGACTTCCTCCTACGAGCAGTACTTC

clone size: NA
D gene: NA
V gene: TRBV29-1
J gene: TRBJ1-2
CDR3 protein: CSVERLGSGGDGYTF
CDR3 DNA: TGCAGCGTCGAGAGGTTGGGGTCCGGGGGTGATGGCTACACCTTC

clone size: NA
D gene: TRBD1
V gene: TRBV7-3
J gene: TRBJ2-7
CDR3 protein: CASSFGTGALYEQYF
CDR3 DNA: TGTGCCAGCAGCTTCGGGACAGGGGCCCTTTACGAGCAGTACTTC

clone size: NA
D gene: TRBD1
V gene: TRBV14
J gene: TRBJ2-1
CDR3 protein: CASSHGTGRYNEQFF
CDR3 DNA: TGTGCCAGCAGCCATGGGACAGGGAGGTACAATGAGCAGTTCTTC

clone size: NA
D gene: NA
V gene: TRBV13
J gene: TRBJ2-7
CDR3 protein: CASSFLRDTAYEQYF
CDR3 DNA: TGTGCCAGCAGCTTTCTCCGGGACACTGCCTACGAGCAGTACTTC

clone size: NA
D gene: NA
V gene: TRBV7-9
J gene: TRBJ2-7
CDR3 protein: CASSRIDSGSYEQYF
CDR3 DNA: TGTGCCAGCAGCCGAATCGACAGCGGCTCCTACGAGCAGTACTTC

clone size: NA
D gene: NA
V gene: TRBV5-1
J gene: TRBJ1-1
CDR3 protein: CASSLVRGEAFF
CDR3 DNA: TGCGCCAGCAGCTTGGTGAGGGGTGAAGCTTTCTTT

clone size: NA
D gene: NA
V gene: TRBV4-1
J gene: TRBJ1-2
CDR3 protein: CASSQDLQVYTF
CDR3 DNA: TGCGCCAGCAGCCAAGATTTACAGGTCTACACCTTC

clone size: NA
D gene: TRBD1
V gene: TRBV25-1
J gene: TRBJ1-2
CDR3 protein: CASSDGQGFRYGYTF
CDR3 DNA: TGTGCCAGCAGTGACGGACAGGGGTTTCGCTATGGCTACACCTTC

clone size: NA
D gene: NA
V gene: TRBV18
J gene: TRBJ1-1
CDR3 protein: CASSPGYTEAFF
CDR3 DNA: TGTGCCAGCTCACCAGGGTATACTGAAGCTTTCTTT

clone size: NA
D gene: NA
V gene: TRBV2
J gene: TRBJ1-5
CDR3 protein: CASRPPWSDLPRSNQPQHF
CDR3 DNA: TGTGCCAGCAGGCCACCCTGGTCGGACTTACCCCGCAGCAATCAGCCCCAGCATTTT

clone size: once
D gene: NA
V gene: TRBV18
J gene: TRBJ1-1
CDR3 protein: CASSPYRWEPNTEAFF
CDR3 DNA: TGTGCCAGCTCACCCTACAGGTGGGAGCCGAACACTGAAGCTTTCTTT

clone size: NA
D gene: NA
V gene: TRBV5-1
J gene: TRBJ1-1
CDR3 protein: CASQPHTGNTEAFF
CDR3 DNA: TGCGCCAGCCAGCCCCATACAGGGAACACTGAAGCTTTCTTT

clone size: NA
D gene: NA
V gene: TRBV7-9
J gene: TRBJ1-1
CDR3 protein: CASSPPFWEGTEAFF
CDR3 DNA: TGTGCCAGCAGCCCGCCCTTCTGGGAAGGGACTGAAGCTTTCTTT

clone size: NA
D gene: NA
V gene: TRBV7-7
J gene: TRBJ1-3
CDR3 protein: CASSPGEGTIYF
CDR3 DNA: TGTGCCAGCAGCCCCGGGGAGGGCACCATATATTTT

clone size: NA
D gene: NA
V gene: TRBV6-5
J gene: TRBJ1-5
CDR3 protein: CASRLGRGDNQPQHF
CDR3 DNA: TGTGCCAGCAGACTGGGTAGGGGAGACAATCAGCCCCAGCATTTT

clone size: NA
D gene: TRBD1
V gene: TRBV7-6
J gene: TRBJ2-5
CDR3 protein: CASSLWGTGRETQYF
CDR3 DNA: TGTGCCAGCAGCTTGTGGGGGACAGGGAGAGAGACCCAGTACTTC

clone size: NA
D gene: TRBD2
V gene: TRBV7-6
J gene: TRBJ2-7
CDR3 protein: CASSLEASGGRYEQYF
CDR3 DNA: TGTGCCAGCAGCTTAGAGGCTAGCGGGGGGAGGTACGAGCAGTACTTC

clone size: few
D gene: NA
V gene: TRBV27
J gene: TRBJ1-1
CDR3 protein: CASSLGAGDTEAFF
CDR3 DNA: TGTGCCAGCAGTTTGGGGGCGGGGGACACTGAAGCTTTCTTT

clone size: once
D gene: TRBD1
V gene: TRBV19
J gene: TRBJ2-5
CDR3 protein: CASSPPPGTDQETQYF
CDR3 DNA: TGTGCCAGTAGCCCACCCCCCGGGACAGACCAAGAGACCCAGTACTTC

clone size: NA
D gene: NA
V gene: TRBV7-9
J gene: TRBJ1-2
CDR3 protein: CASTSDYGYTF
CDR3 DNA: TGTGCCAGCACAAGCGACTATGGCTACACCTTC

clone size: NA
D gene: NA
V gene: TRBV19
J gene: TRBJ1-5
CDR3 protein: CASSPRYSFNQPQHF
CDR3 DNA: TGTGCCAGTAGTCCTCGGTACAGTTTCAATCAGCCCCAGCATTTT

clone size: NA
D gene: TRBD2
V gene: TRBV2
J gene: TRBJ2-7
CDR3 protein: CASEPSGGAGEQYF
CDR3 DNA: TGTGCCAGCGAACCTAGCGGGGGGGCCGGCGAGCAGTACTTC

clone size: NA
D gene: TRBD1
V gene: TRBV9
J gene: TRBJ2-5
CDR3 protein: CASSSGTVATQETQYF
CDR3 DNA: TGTGCCAGCAGCTCCGGGACAGTCGCCACGCAAGAGACCCAGTACTTC

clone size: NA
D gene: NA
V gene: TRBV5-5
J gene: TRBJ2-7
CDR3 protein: CASSPRDTSYEQYF
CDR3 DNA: TGTGCCAGCAGCCCCCGGGACACTTCCTACGAGCAGTACTTC

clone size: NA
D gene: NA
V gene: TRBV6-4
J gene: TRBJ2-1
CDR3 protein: CASSGDDSYNEQFF
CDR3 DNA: TGTGCCAGCAGTGGGGACGACTCCTACAATGAGCAGTTCTTC

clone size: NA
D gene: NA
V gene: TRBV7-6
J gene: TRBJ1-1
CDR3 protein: CASSPLGGPMNTEAFF
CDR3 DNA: TGTGCCAGCAGCCCCCTTGGGGGACCAATGAACACTGAAGCTTTCTTT

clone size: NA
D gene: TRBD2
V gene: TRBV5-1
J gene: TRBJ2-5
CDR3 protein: CASGLAGGLGETQYF
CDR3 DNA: TGCGCCAGCGGACTAGCGGGGGGGCTTGGAGAGACCCAGTACTTC

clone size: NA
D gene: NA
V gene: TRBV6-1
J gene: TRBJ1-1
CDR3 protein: CASSEPWTVNTEAFF
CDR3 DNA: TGTGCCAGCAGTGAACCCTGGACAGTGAACACTGAAGCTTTCTTT

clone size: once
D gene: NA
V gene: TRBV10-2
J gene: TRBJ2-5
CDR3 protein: CASRSPPGETQYF
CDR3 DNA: TGCGCCAGCAGGAGCCCTCCCGGGGAGACCCAGTACTTC

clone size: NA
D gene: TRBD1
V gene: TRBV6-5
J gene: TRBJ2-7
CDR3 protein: CASSPTGGLYEQYF
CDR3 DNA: TGTGCCAGCAGTCCCACAGGGGGCCTTTACGAGCAGTACTTC

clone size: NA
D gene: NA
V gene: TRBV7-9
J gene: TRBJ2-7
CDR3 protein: CASSLNPYEQYF
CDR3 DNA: TGTGCCAGCAGCTTAAATCCCTACGAGCAGTACTTC

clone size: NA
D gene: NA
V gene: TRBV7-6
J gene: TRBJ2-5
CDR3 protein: CASSLADSGQETQYF
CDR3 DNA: TGTGCCAGCAGCTTAGCGGACAGTGGCCAAGAGACCCAGTACTTC

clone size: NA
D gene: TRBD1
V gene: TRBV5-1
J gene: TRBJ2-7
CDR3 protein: CASRTGTGSPEQYF
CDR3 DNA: TGCGCCAGCAGGACCGGGACAGGGTCCCCCGAGCAGTACTTC

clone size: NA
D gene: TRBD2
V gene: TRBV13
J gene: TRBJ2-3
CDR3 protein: CASSLFSGGPTDTQYF
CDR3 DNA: TGTGCCAGCAGCTTATTCAGCGGGGGCCCCACAGATACGCAGTATTTT

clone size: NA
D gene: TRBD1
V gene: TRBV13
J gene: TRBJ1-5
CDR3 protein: CASSLGQGYQPQHF
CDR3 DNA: TGTGCCAGCAGCCTGGGACAGGGCTATCAGCCCCAGCATTTT

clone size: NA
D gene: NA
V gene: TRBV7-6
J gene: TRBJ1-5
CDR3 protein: CASSLDRAPNQPQHF
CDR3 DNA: TGTGCCAGCAGCTTAGACAGGGCACCCAATCAGCCCCAGCATTTT

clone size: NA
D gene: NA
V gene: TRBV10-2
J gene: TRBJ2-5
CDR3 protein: CASSDGGQGGLPYQETQYF
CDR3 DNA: TGCGCCAGCAGTGACGGGGGCCAGGGGGGGCTCCCATACCAAGAGACCCAGTACTTC

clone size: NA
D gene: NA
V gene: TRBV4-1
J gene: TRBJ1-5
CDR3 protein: CASSQDSGYQPQHF
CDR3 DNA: TGCGCCAGCAGTCAGGACAGCGGCTATCAGCCCCAGCATTTT

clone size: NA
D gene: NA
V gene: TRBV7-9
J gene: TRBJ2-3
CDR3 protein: CASSSNRDPYTDTQYF
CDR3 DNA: TGTGCCAGCAGCTCCAACCGGGACCCTTACACAGATACGCAGTATTTT

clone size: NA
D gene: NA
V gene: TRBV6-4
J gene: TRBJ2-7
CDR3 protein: CASSYASVHEQYF
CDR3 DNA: TGTGCCAGCAGTTACGCTAGCGTCCACGAGCAGTACTTC

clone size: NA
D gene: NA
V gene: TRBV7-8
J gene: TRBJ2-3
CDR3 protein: CASVEIWNTDTQYF
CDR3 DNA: TGTGCCAGCGTCGAGATTTGGAACACAGATACGCAGTATTTT

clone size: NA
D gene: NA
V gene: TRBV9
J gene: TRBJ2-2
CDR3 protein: CASSTGLWNTGELFF
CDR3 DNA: TGTGCCAGCAGCACGGGACTCTGGAACACCGGGGAGCTGTTTTTT